This TCR beta chain is from a study of CD8 T cells in ankylosing spondylitis. Study outcomes and limitations: A TCR beta motif of about eight highly homologous variants seemed to mark ankylosing spondylitis blood.

Germline CDR1 reads LGHDT; CDR2 reads YNNKEL (reference sequence). The length of the CDR3 is 14 residues. With 4 bases removed from V and 1 base from J, the gap between germline ends came to 10 bases. TCRdb processed the 5' RACE reads anew with MiXCR; each CDR3 protein has one entry. The repertoire holds approximately 300,000 distinct CDR3 sequences, with less than 25% as singletons. This clonotype has a handful of counts. Its antigen remains unidentified. This rearrangement joins TRBV3-1 to TRBJ1-1; D not certain. This receptor was taken from a female donor with ankylosing spondylitis or in good health (not recorded which). The sample comprised blood, either unsorted or a sorted T cell fraction (not recorded which). Here the CDR3 DNA reads TGTGCCAGCAGCCTTGCACAGTCGAACACTGAAGCTTTCTTT. This translates into CASSLAQSNTEAFF.